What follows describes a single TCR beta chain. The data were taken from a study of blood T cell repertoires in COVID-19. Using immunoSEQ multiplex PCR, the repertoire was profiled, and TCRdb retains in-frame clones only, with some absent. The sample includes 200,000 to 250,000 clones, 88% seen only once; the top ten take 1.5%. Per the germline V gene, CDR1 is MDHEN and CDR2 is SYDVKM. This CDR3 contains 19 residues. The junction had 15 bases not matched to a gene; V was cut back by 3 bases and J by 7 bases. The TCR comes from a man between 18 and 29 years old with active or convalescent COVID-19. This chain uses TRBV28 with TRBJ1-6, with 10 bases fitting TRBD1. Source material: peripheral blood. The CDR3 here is CASSFPSRTTGGVNSPLHF. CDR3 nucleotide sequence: TGTGCCAGCAGTTTCCCAAGCCGCACGACAGGGGGCGTGAATTCACCCCTCCACTTT. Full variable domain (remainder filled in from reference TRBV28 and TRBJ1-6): DVKVTQSSRYLVKRTGEKVFLECVQDMDHENMFWYRQDPGLGLRLIYFSYDVKMKEKGDIPEGYSVSREKKERFSLILESASTNQTSMYLCASSFPSRTTGGVNSPLHFGNGTRLTVT.